This T cell receptor beta chain was retrieved from a study of CD4+ T cells in melanoma. Turning to this clone: Its target is unknown.

Study-level findings and limits: CD8+ T cell, macrophage and B cell function reportedly correlated with neoantigen-specific CD4+ T cells. Reportedly, melanoma neoantigen-specific CD4+ T cells showed varied differentiation states.

This CDR3 has 15 amino acids. Between the trimmed V and J ends, which lost 0 bases and 3 bases, there was a span of 12 bases. Germline CDR1 reads KGHSH; CDR2 reads LQKENI. Libraries were prepared by immunoSEQ multiplex PCR; TCRdb keeps only in-frame clonotypes and omits some of them. The table has 15,000 to 20,000 clones, around 82% seen once. The origin of this receptor is a human donor with melanoma. V and J are TRBV18 and TRBJ2-7, with a weak D call TRBD2 (6 bases). Material for sequencing was cells from a culture (not recorded whether cultured in vitro). The CDR3 loop is CASSPPGGDYYEQYF. CDR3 DNA: TGTGCCAGCTCACCACCCGGGGGAGACTACTACGAGCAGTACTTC.